The rows below give T cell receptor beta chains drawn from one sample of a study of long-term antiretroviral therapy in people with HIV. Method: immunoSEQ multiplex PCR; TCRdb's copy keeps in-frame clones and lacks some. The data hold 20,000 to 30,000 clones, with approximately 90% observed a single time. This sample comprised unsorted PBMCs, obtained 1.8 years before starting antiretroviral therapy. These receptors came from a man aged 45-60 years with HIV. Both conserved end residues are part of each CDR3.

TRBJ2-5 TRBV5-1 CASSLDRRETQYF
TRBJ2-1 TRBV19 CASSNVFRGEQFF
TRBJ2-1 TRBV7-7 CASSPAISYNEQFF
TRBJ1-1 TRBV30 CAWSRTLVTEAFF
TRBJ2-7 TRBV5-6 CASSVLSGRSTYEQYF
TRBJ1-1 TRBV15 CATSRDAPETGNTEAFF
TRBJ2-2 TRBV19 CASSMRLAENTGELFF
TRBJ2-1 TRBV2 CASSQLAFNEQFF
TRBJ2-2 TRBV9 CASSVDLRRSNTGELFF
TRBJ2-7 TRBV11-2 CASSPSGESSYEQYF
TRBJ2-5 TRBV5-1 CASSLGGLAGGETQYF
TRBJ2-1 TRBV7-9 CASSLKREDFYNEQFF
TRBJ2-5 TRBV7-3 CASSLTGGETQYF
TRBJ2-5 TRBV6-5 CASGNYQETQYF
TRBJ2-1 TRBV5-6 CASSSGTSLSEQFF
TRBJ2-1 TRBV9 CASSVGGRGVTYNEQFF
TRBJ2-7 TRBV11-2 CASSPGGHYEQYF
TRBJ1-2 TRBV29-1 CSVVGQLTNYGYTF
TRBJ1-6 TRBV5-1 CASSLAGQGGSPLHF
TRBJ2-7 TRBV7-2 CASSLRTSGGPTISYEQYF
TRBJ2-1 TRBV10-1 CASSRSGAPGDEQFF
TRBJ2-7 TRBV19 CASSPANTYEQYF
TRBJ1-2 TRBV7-9 CASSLEWTAYTF
TRBJ2-5 TRBV29-1 CSVLKGGGYETQYF
TRBJ2-6 TRBV30 CACSLPGFRPGSGANVLTF
TRBJ1-6 TRBV2 CASSEVGGFSYNSPLHF
TRBJ1-1 TRBV29-1 CSVDGQGAGFRIF
TRBJ1-2 TRBV6-1 CASSDGIPTYGYTF
TRBJ2-2 TRBV19 CASSRIAGVNTGELFF
TRBJ2-7 TRBV5-1 CASSLTGAYEQYF
TRBJ2-3 TRBV6-4 CASSLSGIPDTQYF